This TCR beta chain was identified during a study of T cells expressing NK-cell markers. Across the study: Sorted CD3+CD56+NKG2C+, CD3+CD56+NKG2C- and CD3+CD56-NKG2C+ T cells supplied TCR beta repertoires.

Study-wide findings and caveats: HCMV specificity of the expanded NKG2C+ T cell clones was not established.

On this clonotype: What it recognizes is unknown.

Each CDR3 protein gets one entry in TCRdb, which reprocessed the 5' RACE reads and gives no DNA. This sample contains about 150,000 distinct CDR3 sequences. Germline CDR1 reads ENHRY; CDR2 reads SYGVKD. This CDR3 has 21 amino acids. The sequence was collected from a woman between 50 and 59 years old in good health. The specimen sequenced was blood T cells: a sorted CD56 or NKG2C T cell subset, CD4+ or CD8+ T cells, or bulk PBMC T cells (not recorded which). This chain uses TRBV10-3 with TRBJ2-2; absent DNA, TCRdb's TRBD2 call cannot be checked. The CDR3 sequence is CAISEGGGGRAAAVNTGELFF.